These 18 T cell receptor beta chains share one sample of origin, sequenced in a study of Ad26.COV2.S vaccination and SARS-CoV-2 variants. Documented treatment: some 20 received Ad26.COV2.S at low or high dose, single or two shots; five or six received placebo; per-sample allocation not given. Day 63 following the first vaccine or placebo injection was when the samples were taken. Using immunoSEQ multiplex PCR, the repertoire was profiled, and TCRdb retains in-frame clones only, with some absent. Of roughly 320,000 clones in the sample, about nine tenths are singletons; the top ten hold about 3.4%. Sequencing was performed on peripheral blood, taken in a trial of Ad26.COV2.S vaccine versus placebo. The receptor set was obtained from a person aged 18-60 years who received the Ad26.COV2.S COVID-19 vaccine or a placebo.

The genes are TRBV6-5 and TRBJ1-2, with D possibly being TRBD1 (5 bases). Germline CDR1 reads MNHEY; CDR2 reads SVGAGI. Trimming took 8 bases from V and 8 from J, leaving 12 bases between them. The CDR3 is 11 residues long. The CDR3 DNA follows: TGTGCCAGCGTTCAGGGAGGCGGCTACACCTTC. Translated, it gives CASVQGGGYTF.

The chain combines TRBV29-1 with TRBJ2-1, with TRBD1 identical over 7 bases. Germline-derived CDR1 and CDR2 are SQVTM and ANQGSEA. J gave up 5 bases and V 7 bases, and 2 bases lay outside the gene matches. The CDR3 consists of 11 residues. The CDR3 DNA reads TGCAGCGCGGGACAGCACAATGAGCAGTTCTTC. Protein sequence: CSAGQHNEQFF.

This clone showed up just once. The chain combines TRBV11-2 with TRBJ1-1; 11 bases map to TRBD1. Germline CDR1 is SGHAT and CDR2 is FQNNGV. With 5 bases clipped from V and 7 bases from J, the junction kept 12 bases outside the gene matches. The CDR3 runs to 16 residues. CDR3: CASSPWTGGTPREAFF. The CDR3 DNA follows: TGTGCCAGCAGCCCCTGGACAGGGGGCACCCCTCGTGAAGCTTTCTTT.

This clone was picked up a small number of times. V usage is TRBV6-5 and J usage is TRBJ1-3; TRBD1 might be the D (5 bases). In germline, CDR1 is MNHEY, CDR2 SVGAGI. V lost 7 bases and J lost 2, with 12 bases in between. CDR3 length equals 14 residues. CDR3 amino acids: CASIPAGAGNTIYF. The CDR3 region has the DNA TGTGCCAGCATTCCGGCGGGGGCTGGAAACACCATATATTTT.

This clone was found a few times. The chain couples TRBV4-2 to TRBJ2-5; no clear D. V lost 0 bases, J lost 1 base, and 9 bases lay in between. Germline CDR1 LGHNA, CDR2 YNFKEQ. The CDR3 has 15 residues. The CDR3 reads CASSQDETFQETQYF. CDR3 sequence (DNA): TGTGCCAGCAGCCAAGATGAGACATTCCAAGAGACCCAGTACTTC.

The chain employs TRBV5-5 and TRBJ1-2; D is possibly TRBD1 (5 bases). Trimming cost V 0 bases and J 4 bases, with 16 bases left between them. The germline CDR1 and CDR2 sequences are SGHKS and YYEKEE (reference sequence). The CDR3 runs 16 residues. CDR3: CASSLEFEGSLYGYTF. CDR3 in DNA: TGTGCCAGCAGCTTGGAGTTCGAGGGGAGTCTCTATGGCTACACCTTC.

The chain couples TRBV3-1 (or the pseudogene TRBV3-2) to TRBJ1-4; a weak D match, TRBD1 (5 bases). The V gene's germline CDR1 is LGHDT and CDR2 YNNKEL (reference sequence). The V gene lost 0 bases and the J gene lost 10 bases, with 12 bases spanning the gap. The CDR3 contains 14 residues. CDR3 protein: CASSQDGTGGKLFF. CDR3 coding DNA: TGTGCCAGCAGCCAAGATGGGACCGGCGGAAAACTGTTTTTT.

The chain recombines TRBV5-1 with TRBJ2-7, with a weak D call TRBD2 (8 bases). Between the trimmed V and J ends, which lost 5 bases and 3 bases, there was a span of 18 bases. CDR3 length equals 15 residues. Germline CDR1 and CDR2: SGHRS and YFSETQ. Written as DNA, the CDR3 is TGCGCCAGCAGTCCACGGGGGGGACAGATCTACGAGCAGTACTTC. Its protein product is CASSPRGGQIYEQYF.

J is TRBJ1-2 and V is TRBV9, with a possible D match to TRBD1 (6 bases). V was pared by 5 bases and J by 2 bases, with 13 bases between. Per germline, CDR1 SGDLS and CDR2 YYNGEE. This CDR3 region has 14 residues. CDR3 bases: TGTGCCAGCAGAGCGATAACAGGGAACTATGGCTACACCTTC. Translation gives CASRAITGNYGYTF.

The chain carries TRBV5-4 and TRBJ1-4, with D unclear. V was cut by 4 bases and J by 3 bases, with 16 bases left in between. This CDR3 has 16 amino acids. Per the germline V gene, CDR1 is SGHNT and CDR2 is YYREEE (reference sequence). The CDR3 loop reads CASSLERLEANEKLFF. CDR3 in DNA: TGTGCCAGCAGCCTAGAGCGGTTGGAGGCTAATGAAAAACTGTTTTTT.

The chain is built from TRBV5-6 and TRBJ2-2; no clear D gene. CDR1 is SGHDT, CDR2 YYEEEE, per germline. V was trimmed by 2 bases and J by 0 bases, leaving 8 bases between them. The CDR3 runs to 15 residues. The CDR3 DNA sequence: TGTGCCAGCAGCTTAGGCTTCGCGAACACCGGGGAGCTGTTTTTT. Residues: CASSLGFANTGELFF.

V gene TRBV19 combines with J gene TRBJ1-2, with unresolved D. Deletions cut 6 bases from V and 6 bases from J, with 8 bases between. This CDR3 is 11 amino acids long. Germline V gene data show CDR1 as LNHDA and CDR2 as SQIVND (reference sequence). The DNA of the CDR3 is TGTGCCAGTAGAATAAGGGATGGCTACACCTTC. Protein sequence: CASRIRDGYTF.

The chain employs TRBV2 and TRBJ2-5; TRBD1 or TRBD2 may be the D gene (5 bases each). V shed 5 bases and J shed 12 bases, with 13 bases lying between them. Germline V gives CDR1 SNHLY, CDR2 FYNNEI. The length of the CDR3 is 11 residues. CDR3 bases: TGTGCCAGCAGTCTGGACGGGGCTAAGTACTTC. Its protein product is CASSLDGAKYF. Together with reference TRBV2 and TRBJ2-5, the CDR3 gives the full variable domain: EPEVTQTPSHQVTQMGQEVILRCVPISNHLYFYWYRQILGQKVEFLVSFYNNEISEKSEIFDDQFSVERPDGSNFTLKIRSTKLEDSAMYFCASSLDGAKYFGPGTRLLVL.

CDR3: CASSKEAQYF. The CDR3 region has the DNA TGCGCCAGCAGTAAGGAGGCGCAGTACTTC. The V call is TRBV10-1, the J call TRBJ2-7; D perhaps matches TRBD2 (5 bases). This CDR3 region has 10 residues. The V gene lost 5 bases and the J gene lost 9 bases, with 8 bases spanning the gap. Germline assignment: CDR1 WNHNN and CDR2 SYGVQD (reference sequence).

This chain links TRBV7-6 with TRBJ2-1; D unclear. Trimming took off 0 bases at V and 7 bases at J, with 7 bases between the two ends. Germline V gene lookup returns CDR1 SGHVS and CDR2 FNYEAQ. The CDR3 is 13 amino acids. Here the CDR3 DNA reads TGTGCCAGCAGCTTAGCGGATTCGAATGAGCAGTTCTTC. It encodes CASSLADSNEQFF.

CDR3 sequence: CASRPGAAGNEQYF. The CDR3 coding sequence is TGTGCCAGTAGGCCGGGGGCGGCGGGTAACGAGCAGTACTTC. This sequence joins TRBV11-2 and TRBJ2-7; D might be TRBD1 or TRBD2, each matching 6 bases. The CDR3 totals 14 residues. The V and J ends lost 9 bases and 5 bases respectively, with 20 bases between them. Germline V gene data show CDR1 as SGHAT and CDR2 as FQNNGV.

CDR3 residues: CASSPGGSGANVLTF. CDR3 sequence (DNA): TGCGCCAGCAGCCCAGGGGGCTCTGGGGCCAACGTCCTGACTTTC. This chain uses TRBV5-1 with TRBJ2-6; 7 bases line up with TRBD1. The CDR3 has 15 amino acids. Germline values: CDR1 SGHRS, CDR2 YFSETQ. The V segment lost 4 bases and the J segment 0 bases; nucleotides outside the gene matches: 1.

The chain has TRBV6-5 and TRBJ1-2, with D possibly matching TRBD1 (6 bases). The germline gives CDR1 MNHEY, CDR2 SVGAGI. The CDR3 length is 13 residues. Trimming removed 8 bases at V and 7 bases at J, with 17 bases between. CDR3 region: CASGGAADFGYTF. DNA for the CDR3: TGTGCCAGCGGGGGGGCCGCGGACTTTGGCTACACCTTC.